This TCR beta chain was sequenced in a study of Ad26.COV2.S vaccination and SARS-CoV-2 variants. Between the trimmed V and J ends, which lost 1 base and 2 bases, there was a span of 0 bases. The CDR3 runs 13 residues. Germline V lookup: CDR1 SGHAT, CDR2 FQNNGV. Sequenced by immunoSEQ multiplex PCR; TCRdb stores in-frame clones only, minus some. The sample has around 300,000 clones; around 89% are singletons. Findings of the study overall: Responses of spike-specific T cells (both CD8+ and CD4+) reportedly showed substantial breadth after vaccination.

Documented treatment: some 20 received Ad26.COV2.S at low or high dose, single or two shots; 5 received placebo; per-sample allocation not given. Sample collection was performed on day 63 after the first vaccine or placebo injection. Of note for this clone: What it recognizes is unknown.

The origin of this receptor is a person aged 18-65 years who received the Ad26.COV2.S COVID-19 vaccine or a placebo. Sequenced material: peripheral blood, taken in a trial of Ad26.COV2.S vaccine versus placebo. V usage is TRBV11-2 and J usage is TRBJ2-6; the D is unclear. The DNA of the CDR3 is TGTGCCAGCAGCTTAGCTGGGGCCAACGTCCTGACTTTC. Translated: CASSLAGANVLTF.